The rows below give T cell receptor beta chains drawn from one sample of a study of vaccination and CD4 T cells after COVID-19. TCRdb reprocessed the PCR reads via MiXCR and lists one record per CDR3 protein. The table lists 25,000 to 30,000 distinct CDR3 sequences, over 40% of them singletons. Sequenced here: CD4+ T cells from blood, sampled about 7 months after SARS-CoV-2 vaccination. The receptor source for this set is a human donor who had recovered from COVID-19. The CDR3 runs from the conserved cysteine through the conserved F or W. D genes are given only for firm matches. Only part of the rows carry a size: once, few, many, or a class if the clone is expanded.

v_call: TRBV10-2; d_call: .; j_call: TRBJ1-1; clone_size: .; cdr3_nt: TGCGCCAGCAGCCCAAACATAGGGGACACTGAAGCTTTCTTT; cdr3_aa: CASSPNIGDTEAFF
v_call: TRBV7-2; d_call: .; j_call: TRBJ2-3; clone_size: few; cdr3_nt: TGTGCCAGCAGATCGGACCTCGGCGATACGCAGTATTTT; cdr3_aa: CASRSDLGDTQYF
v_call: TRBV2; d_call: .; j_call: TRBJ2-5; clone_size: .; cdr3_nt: TGTGCCAGCAGTCCAGACAGGTTAGAGACCCAGTACTTC; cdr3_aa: CASSPDRLETQYF
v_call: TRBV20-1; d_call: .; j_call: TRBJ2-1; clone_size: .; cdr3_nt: TGCAGTGCTAGAGATCTGGGCTCGGCTGGCGAGCAGTTCTTC; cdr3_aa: CSARDLGSAGEQFF
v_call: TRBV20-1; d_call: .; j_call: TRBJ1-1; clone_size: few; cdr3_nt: TGCAGTGCCAGCGTGGGGCGAGGGACTGAAGCTTTCTTT; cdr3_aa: CSASVGRGTEAFF
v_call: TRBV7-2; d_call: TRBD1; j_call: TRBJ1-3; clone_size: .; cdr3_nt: TGTGCCAGCAGCTTTAAGACAGGGACCGGAAACACCATATATTTT; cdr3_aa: CASSFKTGTGNTIYF
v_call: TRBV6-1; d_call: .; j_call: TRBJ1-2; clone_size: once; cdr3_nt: TGTGCCAGCAGTGAAGCGCACGGAGAGGGCTATGGCTACACCTTC; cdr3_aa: CASSEAHGEGYGYTF
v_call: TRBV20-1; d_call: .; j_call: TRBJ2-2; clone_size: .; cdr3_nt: TGCAGTGCTAGAACCCCTGCAGGGTACACCGGGGAGCTGTTTTTT; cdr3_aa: CSARTPAGYTGELFF
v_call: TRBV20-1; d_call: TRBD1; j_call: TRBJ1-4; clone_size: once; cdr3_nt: TGCAGTGCTAGTCAGGGGGCTGATGAAAAACTGTTTTTT; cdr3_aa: CSASQGADEKLFF
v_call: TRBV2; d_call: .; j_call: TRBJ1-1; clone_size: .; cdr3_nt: TGTGCCAGCAAAGGTCTCGGGGACACTGAAGCTTTCTTT; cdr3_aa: CASKGLGDTEAFF
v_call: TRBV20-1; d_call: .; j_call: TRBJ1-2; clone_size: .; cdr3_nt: TGCAGTGCGACGCCGACTACCAGGGGCATAAACTATGGCTACACCTTC; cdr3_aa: CSATPTTRGINYGYTF
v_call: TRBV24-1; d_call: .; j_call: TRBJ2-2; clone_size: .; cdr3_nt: TGTGCCACCAGGGGTTACACCGGGGAGCTGTTTTTT; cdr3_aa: CATRGYTGELFF
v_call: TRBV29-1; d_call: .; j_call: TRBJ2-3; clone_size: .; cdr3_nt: TGCAGCGTTGGACAGAGTAGCACAGATACGCAGTATTTT; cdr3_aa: CSVGQSSTDTQYF
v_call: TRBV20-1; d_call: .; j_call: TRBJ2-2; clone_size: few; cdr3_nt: TGCAGTGCTAGAGAGTGGGGCGGCGCGAACACCGGGGAGCTGTTTTTT; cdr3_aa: CSAREWGGANTGELFF
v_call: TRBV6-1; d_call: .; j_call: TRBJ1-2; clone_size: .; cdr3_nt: TGTGCCAGCACCCAAGAGCCCTCTAAAAGATATGGCTACACCTTC; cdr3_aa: CASTQEPSKRYGYTF
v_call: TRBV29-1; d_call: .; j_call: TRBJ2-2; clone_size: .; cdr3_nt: TGCAGCGCGGGACTTAAGAGGGCCGGGGAGCTGTTTTTT; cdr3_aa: CSAGLKRAGELFF
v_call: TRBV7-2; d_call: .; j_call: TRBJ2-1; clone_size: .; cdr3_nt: TGTGCCAGCAGCCCGTGGAGCGGAGACTACAATGAGCAGTTCTTC; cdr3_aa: CASSPWSGDYNEQFF
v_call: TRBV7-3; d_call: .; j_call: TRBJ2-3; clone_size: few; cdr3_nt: TGTGCCAGCAGCTTAACGAGGGAGTGGGGAGATACGCAGTATTTT; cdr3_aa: CASSLTREWGDTQYF
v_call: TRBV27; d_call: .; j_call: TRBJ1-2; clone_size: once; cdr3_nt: TGTGCCAGCAGTTCCCTCGCGGGTGTTAGGGATGGCTACACCTTC; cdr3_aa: CASSSLAGVRDGYTF
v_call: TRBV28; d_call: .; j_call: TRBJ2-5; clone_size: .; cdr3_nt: TGTGCCAGCAGTCCACACACAGGGCCGCGGGAGACCCAGTACTTC; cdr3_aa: CASSPHTGPRETQYF
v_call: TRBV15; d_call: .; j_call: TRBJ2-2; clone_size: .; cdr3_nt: TGTGCCACCAGCACCGCCAACCAAGCCCCCGGGGAGCTGTTTTTT; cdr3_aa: CATSTANQAPGELFF
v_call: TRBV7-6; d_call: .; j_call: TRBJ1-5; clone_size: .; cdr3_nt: TGTGCCAGCAGCTTAGAGAGAGGAGGGGTTCAGCCCCAGCATTTT; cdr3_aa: CASSLERGGVQPQHF
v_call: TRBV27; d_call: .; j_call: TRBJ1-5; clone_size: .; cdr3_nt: TGTGCCAGCAGTTACCGAGGGAGAGGCAATCAGCCCCAGCATTTT; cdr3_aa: CASSYRGRGNQPQHF
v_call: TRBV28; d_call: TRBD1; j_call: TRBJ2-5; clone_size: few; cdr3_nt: TGTGCCAGCAGTTTATCCGGGACAGGGGGTGGGGAGACCCAGTACTTC; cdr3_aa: CASSLSGTGGGETQYF
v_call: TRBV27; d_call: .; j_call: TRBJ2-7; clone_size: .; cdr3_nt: TGTGCCAGCAGTGACTCATCAACCTACGAGCAGTACTTC; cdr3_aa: CASSDSSTYEQYF
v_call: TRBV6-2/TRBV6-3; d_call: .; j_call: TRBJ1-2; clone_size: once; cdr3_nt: TGTGCCAGCAGTCCCCAAGCAGGGTTAAGCTATGGCTACACCTTC; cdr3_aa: CASSPQAGLSYGYTF
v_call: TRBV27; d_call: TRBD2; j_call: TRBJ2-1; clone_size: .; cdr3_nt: TGTGCCAGCAGTCCGACTAGCGGCCTCAATGAGCAGTTCTTC; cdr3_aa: CASSPTSGLNEQFF
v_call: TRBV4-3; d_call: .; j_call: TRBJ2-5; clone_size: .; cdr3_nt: TGCGCCAGCAGCCCCTCTCGGTCGTATGCGGAGACCCAGTACTTC; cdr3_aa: CASSPSRSYAETQYF
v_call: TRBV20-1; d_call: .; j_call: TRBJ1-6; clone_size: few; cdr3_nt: TGCAGTGCTAGAACCCATAGCTCCTATAATTCACCCCTCCACTTT; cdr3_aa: CSARTHSSYNSPLHF
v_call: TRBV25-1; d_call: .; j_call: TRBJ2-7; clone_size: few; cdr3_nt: TGTGCCAGCAGTGAATCCGGGGGCTACCCCTACGAGCAGTACTTC; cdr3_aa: CASSESGGYPYEQYF
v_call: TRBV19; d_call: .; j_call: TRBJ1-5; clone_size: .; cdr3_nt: TGTGCCAGTACGGGCCCCCGGGTGGGTCAGCCCCAGCATTTT; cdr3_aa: CASTGPRVGQPQHF
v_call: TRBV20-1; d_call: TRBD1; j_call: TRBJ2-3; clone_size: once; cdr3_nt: TGCAGTGCATGGGGGACAGGGGGGTCAGATACGCAGTATTTT; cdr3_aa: CSAWGTGGSDTQYF
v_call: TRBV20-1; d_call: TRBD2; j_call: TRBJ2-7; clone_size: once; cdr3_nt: TGCAGTGCGAGGGCTAGCGGGCGCTACGAGCAGTACTTC; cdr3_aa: CSARASGRYEQYF
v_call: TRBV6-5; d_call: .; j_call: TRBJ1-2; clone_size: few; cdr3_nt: TGTGCCAGCAGTTCCCCCGGGACCCGCAGCTATGGCTACACCTTC; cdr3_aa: CASSSPGTRSYGYTF
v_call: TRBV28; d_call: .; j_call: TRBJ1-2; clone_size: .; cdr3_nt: TGTGCCAGCAGTTCAGGGTTCTATGGCTACACCTTC; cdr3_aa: CASSSGFYGYTF
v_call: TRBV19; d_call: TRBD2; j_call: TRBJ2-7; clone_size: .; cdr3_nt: TGTGCCAGTAGCCGTCCCTCAGGGACTACCTACGAGCAGTACTTC; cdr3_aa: CASSRPSGTTYEQYF
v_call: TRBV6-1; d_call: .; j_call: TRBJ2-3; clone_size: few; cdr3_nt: TGTGCCAGCAGTGGACTTATGGCCACAGATACGCAGTATTTT; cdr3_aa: CASSGLMATDTQYF
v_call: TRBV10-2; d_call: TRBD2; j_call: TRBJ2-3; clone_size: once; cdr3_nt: TGCGCCAGCGGCCCGACGGGAGGGAGAGATACGCAGTATTTT; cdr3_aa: CASGPTGGRDTQYF
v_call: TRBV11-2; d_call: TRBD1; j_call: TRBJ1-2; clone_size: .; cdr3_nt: TGTGCCAGCAGCTTCAGGGACAGGGTCGACTATGGCTACACCTTC; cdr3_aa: CASSFRDRVDYGYTF
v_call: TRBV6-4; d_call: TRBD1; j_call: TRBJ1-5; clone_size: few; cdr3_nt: TGTGCCAGCAGTGAGTCGTCTTCCGGGACAGGGCAATATAGCAATCAGCCCCAGCATTTT; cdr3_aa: CASSESSSGTGQYSNQPQHF
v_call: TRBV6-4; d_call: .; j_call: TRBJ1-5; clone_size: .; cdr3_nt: TGTGCCAGCAGTGACTCGCCTGGTTCCGGTCAGCCCCAGCATTTT; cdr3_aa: CASSDSPGSGQPQHF
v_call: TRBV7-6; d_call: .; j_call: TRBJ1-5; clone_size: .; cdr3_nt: TGTGCCAGCAGCCAAGAGGGTGGCCGACATCAGCCCCAGCATTTT; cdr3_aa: CASSQEGGRHQPQHF
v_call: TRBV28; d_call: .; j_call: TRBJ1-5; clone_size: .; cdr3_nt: TGTGCCAGCAGTTTAGCAGGGCAGGGCCGCAGTCAGCCCCAGCATTTT; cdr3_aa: CASSLAGQGRSQPQHF
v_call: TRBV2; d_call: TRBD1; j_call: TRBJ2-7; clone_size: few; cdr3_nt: TGTGCCAGCAGCCGGGACAGGGATGCCGAGCAGTACTTC; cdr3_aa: CASSRDRDAEQYF